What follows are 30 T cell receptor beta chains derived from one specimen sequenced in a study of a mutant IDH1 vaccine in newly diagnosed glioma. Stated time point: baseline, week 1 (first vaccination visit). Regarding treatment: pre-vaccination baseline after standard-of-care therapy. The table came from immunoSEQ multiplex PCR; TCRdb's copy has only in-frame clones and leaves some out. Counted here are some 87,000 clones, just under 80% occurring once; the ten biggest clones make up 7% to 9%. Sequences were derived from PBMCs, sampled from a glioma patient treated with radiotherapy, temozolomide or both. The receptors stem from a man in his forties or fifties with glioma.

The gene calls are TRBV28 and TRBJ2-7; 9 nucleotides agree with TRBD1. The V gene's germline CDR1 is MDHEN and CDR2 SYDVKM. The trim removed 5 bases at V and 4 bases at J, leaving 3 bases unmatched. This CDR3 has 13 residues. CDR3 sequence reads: CASSRTGVYEQYF. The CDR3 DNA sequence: TGTGCCAGCAGTCGGACAGGGGTGTACGAGCAGTACTTC.

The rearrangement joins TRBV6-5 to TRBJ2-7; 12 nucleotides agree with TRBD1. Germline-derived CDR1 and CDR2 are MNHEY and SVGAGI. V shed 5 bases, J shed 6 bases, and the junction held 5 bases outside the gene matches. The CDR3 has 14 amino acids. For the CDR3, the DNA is TGTGCCAGCAGTAGGGACAGGGGGCAGGGCGAGCAGTACTTC. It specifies CASSRDRGQGEQYF.

CDR3 region: CASIRDKAYEQYF. As DNA, the CDR3 is TGCGCCAGCATAAGAGACAAAGCCTACGAGCAGTACTTC. The chain has TRBV10-1 and TRBJ2-7; D unresolved. CDR1 is WNHNN, CDR2 SYGVQD, per germline (reference sequence). The CDR3 is made up of 13 amino acids. V was clipped by 7 bases and J by 2 bases, with 12 bases between them.

The CDR3 loop reads CASSSPLGHGSYEQYF. The CDR3 nucleotides are TGTGCCAGCAGTTCCCCCTTGGGGCACGGTTCCTACGAGCAGTACTTC. The chain recombines TRBV6-5 with TRBJ2-7; D may be TRBD1 (5 bases). V was pared by 4 bases and J by 1 base, with 17 bases between. CDR1 is MNHEY and CDR2 is SVGAGI in the germline V gene. The CDR3 extends over 16 amino acids.

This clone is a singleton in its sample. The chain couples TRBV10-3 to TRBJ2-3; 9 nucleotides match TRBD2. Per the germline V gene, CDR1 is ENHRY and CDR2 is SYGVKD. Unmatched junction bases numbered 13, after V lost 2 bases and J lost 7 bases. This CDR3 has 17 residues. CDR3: CAISEGLAGGALNTQYF. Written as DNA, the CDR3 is TGTGCCATCAGTGAGGGCTTGGCGGGGGGGGCTCTGAATACGCAGTATTTT.

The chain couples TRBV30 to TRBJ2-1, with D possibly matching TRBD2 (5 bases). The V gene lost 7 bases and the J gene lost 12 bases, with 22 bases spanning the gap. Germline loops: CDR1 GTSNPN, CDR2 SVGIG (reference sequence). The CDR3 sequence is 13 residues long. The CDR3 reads CASPVSGSWGQFF. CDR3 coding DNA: TGTGCCTCCCCGGTATCTGGGAGTTGGGGGCAGTTCTTC.

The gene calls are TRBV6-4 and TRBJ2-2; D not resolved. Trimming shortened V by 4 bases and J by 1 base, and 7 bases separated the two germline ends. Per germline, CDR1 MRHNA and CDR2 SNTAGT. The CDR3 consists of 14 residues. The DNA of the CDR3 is TGTGCCAGCAGTGTCGGTCTGAACACCGGGGAGCTGTTTTTT. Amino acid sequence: CASSVGLNTGELFF.

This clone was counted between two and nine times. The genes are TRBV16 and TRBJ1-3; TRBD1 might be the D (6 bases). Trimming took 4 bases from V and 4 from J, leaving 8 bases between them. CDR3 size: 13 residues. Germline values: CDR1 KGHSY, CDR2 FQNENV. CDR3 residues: CASSPGTGNTIYF. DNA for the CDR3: TGTGCCAGCAGCCCCGGGACAGGAAACACCATATATTTT.

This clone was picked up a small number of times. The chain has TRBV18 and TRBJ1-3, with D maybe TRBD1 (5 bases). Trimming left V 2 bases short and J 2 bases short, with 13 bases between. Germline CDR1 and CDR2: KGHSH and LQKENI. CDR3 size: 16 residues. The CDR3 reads CASSPTPGGTGNTIYF. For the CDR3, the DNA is TGTGCCAGCTCACCAACGCCCGGGGGGACTGGAAACACCATATATTTT.

The CDR3 sequence is CASSVVSGSVREQFF. In nucleotides, the CDR3 is TGTGCCAGCAGCGTAGTTAGCGGGAGTGTCCGTGAGCAGTTCTTC. The chain is built from TRBV9 and TRBJ2-1; 9 positions agree with TRBD2. With V trimmed by 0 bases and J by 9 bases, 7 bases remained unmatched. The CDR3 is made up of 15 amino acids. CDR1 SGDLS and CDR2 YYNGEE come from the germline V gene.

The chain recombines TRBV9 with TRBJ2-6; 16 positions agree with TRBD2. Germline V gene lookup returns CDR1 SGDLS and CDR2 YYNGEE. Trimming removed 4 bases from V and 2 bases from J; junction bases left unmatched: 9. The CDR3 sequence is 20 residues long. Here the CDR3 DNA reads TGTGCCAGCAGCAGTCCGGGACTAGCGGGAGGGCCGACTGGGGCCAACGTCCTGACTTTC. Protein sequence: CASSSPGLAGGPTGANVLTF.

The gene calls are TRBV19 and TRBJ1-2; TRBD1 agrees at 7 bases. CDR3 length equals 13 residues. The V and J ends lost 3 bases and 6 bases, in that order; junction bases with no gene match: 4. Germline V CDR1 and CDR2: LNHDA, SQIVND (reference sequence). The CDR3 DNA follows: TGTGCCAGTAGTATGACCGGGACAGATGGCTACACCTTC. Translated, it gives CASSMTGTDGYTF.

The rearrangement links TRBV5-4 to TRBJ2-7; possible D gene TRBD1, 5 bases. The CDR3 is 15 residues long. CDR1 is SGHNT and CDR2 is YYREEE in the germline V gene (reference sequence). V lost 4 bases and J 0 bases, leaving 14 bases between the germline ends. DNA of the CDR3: TGTGCCAGCAGCGAACGACAGTCGAGCTCCTACGAGCAGTACTTC. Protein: CASSERQSSSYEQYF.

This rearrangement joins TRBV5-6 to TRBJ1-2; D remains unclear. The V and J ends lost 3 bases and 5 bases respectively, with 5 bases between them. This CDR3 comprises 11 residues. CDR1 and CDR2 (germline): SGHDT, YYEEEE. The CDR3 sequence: CASSSLYGYTF. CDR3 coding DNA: TGTGCCAGCAGCTCCCTTTATGGCTACACCTTC. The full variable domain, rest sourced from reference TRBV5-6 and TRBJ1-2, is DAGVTQSPTHLIKTRGQQVTLRCSPKSGHDTVSWYQQALGQGPQFIFQYYEEEERQRGNFPDRFSGHQFPNYSSELNVNALLLGDSALYLCASSSLYGYTFGSGTRLTVV.

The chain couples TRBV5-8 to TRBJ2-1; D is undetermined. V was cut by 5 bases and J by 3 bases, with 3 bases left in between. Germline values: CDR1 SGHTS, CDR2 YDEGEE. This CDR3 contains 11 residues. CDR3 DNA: TGTGCCAGCAGTTACTACAATGAGCAGTTCTTC. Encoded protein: CASSYYNEQFF.

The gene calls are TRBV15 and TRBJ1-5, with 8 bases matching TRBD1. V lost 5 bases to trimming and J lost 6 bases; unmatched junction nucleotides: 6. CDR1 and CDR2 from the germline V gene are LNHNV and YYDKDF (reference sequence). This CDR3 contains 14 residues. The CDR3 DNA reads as TGTGCCACCAGCGGACAGGGAGGCAGTCAGCCCCAGCATTTT. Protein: CATSGQGGSQPQHF.

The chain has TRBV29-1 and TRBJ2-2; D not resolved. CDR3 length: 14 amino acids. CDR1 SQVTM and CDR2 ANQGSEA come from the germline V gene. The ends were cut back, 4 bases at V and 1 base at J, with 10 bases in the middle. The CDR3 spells CSVVGQMNTGELFF. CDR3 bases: TGCAGCGTTGTGGGCCAGATGAACACCGGGGAGCTGTTTTTT.

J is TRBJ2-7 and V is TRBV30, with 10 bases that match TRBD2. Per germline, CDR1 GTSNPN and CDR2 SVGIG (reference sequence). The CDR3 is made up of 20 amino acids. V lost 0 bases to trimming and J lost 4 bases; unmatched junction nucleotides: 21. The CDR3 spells CAWSVRVRGLLLAGVYEQYF. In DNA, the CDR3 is TGTGCCTGGAGTGTAAGGGTCAGGGGCCTTCTTCTAGCGGGAGTTTACGAGCAGTACTTC.

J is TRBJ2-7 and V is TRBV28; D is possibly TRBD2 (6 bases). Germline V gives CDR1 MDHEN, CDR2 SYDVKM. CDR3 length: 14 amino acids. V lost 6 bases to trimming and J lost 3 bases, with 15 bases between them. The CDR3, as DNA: TGTGCCAGCAGCTTGGACGGGGGTCTCTACGAGCAGTACTTC. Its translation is CASSLDGGLYEQYF. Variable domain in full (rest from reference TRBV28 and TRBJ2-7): DVKVTQSSRYLVKRTGEKVFLECVQDMDHENMFWYRQDPGLGLRLIYFSYDVKMKEKGDIPEGYSVSREKKERFSLILESASTNQTSMYLCASSLDGGLYEQYFGPGTRLTVT.

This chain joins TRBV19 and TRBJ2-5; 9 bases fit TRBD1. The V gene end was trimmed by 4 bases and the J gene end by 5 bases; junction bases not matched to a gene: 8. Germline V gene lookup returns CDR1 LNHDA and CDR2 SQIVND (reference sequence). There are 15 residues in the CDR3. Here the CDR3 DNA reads TGTGCCAGTAGTACCGGGACAGGGTATTCGGAGACCCAGTACTTC. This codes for CASSTGTGYSETQYF.

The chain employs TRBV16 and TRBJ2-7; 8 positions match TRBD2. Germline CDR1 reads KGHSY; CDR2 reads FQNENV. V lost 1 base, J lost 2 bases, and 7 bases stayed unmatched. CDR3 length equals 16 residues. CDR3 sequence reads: CASSQFGSGTAYEQYF. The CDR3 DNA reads TGTGCCAGCAGCCAATTTGGTAGCGGGACGGCCTACGAGCAGTACTTC.

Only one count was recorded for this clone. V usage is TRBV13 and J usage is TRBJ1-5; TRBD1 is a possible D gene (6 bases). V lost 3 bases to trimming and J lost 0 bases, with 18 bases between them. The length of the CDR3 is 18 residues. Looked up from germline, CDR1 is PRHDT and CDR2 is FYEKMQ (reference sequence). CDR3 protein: CASSLGGGHPYSNQPQHF. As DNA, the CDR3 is TGTGCCAGCAGCTTGGGGGGCGGGCATCCTTATAGCAATCAGCCCCAGCATTTT.

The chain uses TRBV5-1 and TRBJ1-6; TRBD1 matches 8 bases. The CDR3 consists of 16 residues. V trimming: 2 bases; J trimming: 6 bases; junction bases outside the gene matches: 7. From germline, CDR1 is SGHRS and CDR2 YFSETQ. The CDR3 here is CASSLAAGGGNSPLHF. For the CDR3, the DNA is TGCGCCAGCAGCTTAGCCGCAGGGGGCGGTAATTCACCCCTCCACTTT.

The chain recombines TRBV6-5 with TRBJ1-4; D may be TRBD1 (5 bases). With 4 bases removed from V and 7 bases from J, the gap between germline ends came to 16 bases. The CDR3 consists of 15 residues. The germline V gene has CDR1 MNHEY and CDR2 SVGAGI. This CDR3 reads CASSSPGRAGEKLFF. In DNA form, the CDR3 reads TGTGCCAGCAGTTCCCCGGGACGAGCGGGTGAAAAACTGTTTTTT.

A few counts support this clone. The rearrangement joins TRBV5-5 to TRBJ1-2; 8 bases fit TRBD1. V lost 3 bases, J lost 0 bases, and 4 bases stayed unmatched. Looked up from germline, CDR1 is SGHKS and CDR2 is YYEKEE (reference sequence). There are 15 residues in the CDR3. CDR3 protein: CASSSAGGTNYGYTF. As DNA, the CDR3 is TGTGCCAGCAGCTCGGCAGGGGGCACTAACTATGGCTACACCTTC.

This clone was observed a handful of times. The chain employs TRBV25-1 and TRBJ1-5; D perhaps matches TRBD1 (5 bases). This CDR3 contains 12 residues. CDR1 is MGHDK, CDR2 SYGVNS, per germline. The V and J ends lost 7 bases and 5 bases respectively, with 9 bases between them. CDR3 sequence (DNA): TGTGCCAGCAAAAGACAGCATCAGCCCCAGCATTTT. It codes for CASKRQHQPQHF.

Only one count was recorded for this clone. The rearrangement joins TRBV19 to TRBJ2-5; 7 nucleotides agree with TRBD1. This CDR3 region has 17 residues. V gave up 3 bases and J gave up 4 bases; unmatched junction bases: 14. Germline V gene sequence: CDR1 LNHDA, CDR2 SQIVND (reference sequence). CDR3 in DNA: TGTGCCAGTAGTATCCCGAAAGGACAGGCGAGGGGAGAGACCCAGTACTTC. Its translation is CASSIPKGQARGETQYF.

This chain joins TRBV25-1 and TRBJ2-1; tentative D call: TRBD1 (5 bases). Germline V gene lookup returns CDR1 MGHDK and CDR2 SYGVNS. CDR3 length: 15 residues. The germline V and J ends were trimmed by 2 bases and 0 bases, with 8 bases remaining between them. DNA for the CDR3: TGTGCCAGCAGTGAAACAGGCAGCTCCTACAATGAGCAGTTCTTC. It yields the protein CASSETGSSYNEQFF.

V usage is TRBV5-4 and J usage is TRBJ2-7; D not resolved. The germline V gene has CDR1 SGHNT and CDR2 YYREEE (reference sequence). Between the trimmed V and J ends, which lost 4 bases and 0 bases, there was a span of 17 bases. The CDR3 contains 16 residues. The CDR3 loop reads CASSTLGSVSSYEQYF. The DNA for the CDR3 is TGTGCCAGCAGCACGCTGGGGTCGGTCAGCTCCTACGAGCAGTACTTC.

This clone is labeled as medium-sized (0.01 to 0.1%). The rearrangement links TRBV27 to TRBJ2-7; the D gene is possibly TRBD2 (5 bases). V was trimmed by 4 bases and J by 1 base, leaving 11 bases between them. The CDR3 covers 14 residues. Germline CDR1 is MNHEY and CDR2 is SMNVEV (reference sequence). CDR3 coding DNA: TGTGCCAGCAGTTCCACGGGAAGATCCTACGAGCAGTACTTC. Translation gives CASSSTGRSYEQYF.